This TCR beta chain originates from a study of long-term antiretroviral therapy in people with HIV. Trimming stripped 4 bases from V and 0 bases from J, with 4 bases between. CDR3 length: 13 amino acids. Germline CDR1 and CDR2: SNHLY and FYNNEI. The study drew at least one pre-ART and at least two post-ART PBMC samples from every donor. There are a few counts of this clone. Researchers ran immunoSEQ v3.0 at survey level. Sequencing set out to capture roughly 40,000-50,000 T-cell genomes per sample. Data came from immunoSEQ multiplex PCR; TCRdb stores just in-frame clones and leaves some out. The sample carries 20,000 or so clones, 79% recorded once.

The TCR comes from a man in his late teens or twenties with HIV. This specimen was unsorted PBMCs, taken at the start of antiretroviral therapy, before treatment. The genes are TRBV2 and TRBJ1-3, with D uncertain. The CDR3 loop reads CASSGNSGNTIYF. CDR3 sequence (DNA): TGTGCCAGCAGTGGTAACTCTGGAAACACCATATATTTT.